These T cell receptor beta chains were read from a single sample in a study of Ad26.COV2.S vaccination and SARS-CoV-2 variants. The repertoire was sequenced with immunoSEQ multiplex PCR; TCRdb's copy has only in-frame clones and lacks some. The table shows some 270,000 clones, with 87% occurring only once. The sample consisted of peripheral blood, taken in a trial of Ad26.COV2.S vaccine versus placebo. The receptors stem from a person between 18 and 65 years old who received the Ad26.COV2.S COVID-19 vaccine or a placebo. The CDR3 runs from the conserved cysteine through the conserved F or W. Fields, in order: V gene, D gene, clone size, J gene, CDR3 DNA, CDR3 protein. D genes are given only for firm matches. A clone size is listed for some rows: how often the clone was seen (once, few, many), or a class if it is expanded.

V: TRBV3-1/TRBV3-2; D: NA; size: NA; J: TRBJ2-1; DNA: TGTGCCAGCACCAAAAACAATGAGCAGTTCTTC; CDR3: CASTKNNEQFF
V: TRBV7-2; D: NA; size: NA; J: TRBJ2-4; DNA: TGTGCCAGCACCCCAGGGGCCAAAAACATTCAGTACTTC; CDR3: CASTPGAKNIQYF
V: TRBV6-2/TRBV6-3; D: NA; size: few; J: TRBJ1-1; DNA: TGTGCCAGCCGCCACAATCGGAGGGACACTGAAGCTTTCTTT; CDR3: CASRHNRRDTEAFF
V: TRBV5-1; D: NA; size: NA; J: TRBJ1-2; DNA: TGCGCCAGCAGCTCTGGCGCCAGTTATGGCTACACCTTC; CDR3: CASSSGASYGYTF
V: TRBV5-1; D: NA; size: NA; J: TRBJ1-1; DNA: TGCGCCAGCAGCTTGGCCCCCGGGGGGGGAACTGAAGCTTTCTTT; CDR3: CASSLAPGGGTEAFF
V: TRBV5-1; D: TRBD2; size: NA; J: TRBJ2-3; DNA: TGCGCCAGCAGCTTGGCCCCTAGCGGGGTGAGCACAGATACGCAGTATTTT; CDR3: CASSLAPSGVSTDTQYF
V: TRBV5-8; D: NA; size: NA; J: TRBJ2-3; DNA: TGTGCCAGCAGCCTGGGGGTCGCCGCAGATACGCAGTATTTT; CDR3: CASSLGVAADTQYF
V: TRBV4-2; D: NA; size: NA; J: TRBJ1-4; DNA: TGTGCCAGCAGCCATTCCGAAAAACTGTTTTTT; CDR3: CASSHSEKLFF
V: TRBV4-2; D: TRBD1; size: NA; J: TRBJ2-7; DNA: TGTGCCAGCAGCCAACTTAACGGACAGGGTCCCCTCGGGCAGTACTTC; CDR3: CASSQLNGQGPLGQYF
V: TRBV6-5; D: NA; size: NA; J: TRBJ2-1; DNA: TGTGCCAGCCCCTCCGGCGGGCCCACGGGGATGTTCTTC; CDR3: CASPSGGPTGMFF
V: TRBV7-9; D: NA; size: NA; J: TRBJ2-4; DNA: TGTGCCAGCAGCTTAGGGGGAGGGGGCGCAGCCAAAAACATTCAGTACTTC; CDR3: CASSLGGGGAAKNIQYF
V: TRBV11-2; D: NA; size: NA; J: TRBJ2-7; DNA: TGTGCCAGCAGCTTAGGGCAGATCTACGAGCAGTACTTC; CDR3: CASSLGQIYEQYF
V: TRBV19; D: NA; size: NA; J: TRBJ2-7; DNA: TGTGCCAGTACCCCGGGGGAGCGGCGAATTACCTACGAGCAGTACTTC; CDR3: CASTPGERRITYEQYF
V: TRBV19; D: NA; size: NA; J: TRBJ2-7; DNA: TGTGCCAGCTTGAAGGGGTACGAGCAGTACTTC; CDR3: CASLKGYEQYF
V: TRBV11-1; D: NA; size: NA; J: TRBJ2-3; DNA: TGTGCCAGCAGAGCTACGACCACTTCTTATACGCAGTATTTT; CDR3: CASRATTTSYTQYF
V: TRBV7-2; D: TRBD2; size: many; J: TRBJ2-3; DNA: TGTGCCAGCAGCCCGTCCTGGCGGGGGGGGCAGGATACGCAGTATTTT; CDR3: CASSPSWRGGQDTQYF
V: TRBV7-8; D: NA; size: NA; J: TRBJ1-5; DNA: TGTGCCAGCAGCTTAGCGGGAGGACGGAATCAGCCCCAGCATTTT; CDR3: CASSLAGGRNQPQHF
V: TRBV3-1/TRBV3-2; D: NA; size: NA; J: TRBJ1-2; DNA: TGTGCCAGCAGCCTAGGGAGTTTTCCTTCCTACACCTTC; CDR3: CASSLGSFPSYTF
V: TRBV15; D: NA; size: NA; J: TRBJ2-1; DNA: TGTGCCACCAGCAGCCTGCCAGGAGCGGGTGAGCAGTTCTTC; CDR3: CATSSLPGAGEQFF
V: TRBV27; D: NA; size: NA; J: TRBJ1-1; DNA: TGTGCCAGCAGTTTATTTGGGGCCCCGAACACTGAAGCTTTCTTT; CDR3: CASSLFGAPNTEAFF
V: TRBV7-6; D: TRBD2; size: NA; J: TRBJ2-5; DNA: TGTGCCAGCAGCTCGGGACTAGCGGGGGGGGCAGAGACCCAGTACTTC; CDR3: CASSSGLAGGAETQYF
V: TRBV6-2/TRBV6-3; D: TRBD1; size: once; J: TRBJ2-2; DNA: TGTGCCAGCAGTACTCACAGGGGAGCCGGGGAGCTGTTTTTT; CDR3: CASSTHRGAGELFF